This TCR beta chain was sequenced for a study of the immune and genomic landscape of osteosarcoma. Overall study context: Patients had high-grade osteosarcoma, aged about 5-85 at diagnosis. The cohort was enriched for poor-risk osteosarcoma. General study findings and limits: No matched normal tissue; external skin and blood data served as benchmarks. Compared with cold C1, the hot C3 cluster had higher, still-low clonality.

Comments on this clone: What it binds is not known.

The post-treatment osteosarcoma tumors were primary, local recurrence or metastasis specimens from poor-prognosis patients. Data came from immunoSEQ multiplex PCR; TCRdb stores just in-frame clones and leaves some out. The profile shows 450 to 500 clones, almost 85% of them singletons. Trimming cost V 4 bases and J 5 bases, with 8 bases left between them. The germline V gene has CDR1 SGHDN and CDR2 FVKESK. This CDR3 has 12 amino acids. Sample: osteosarcoma tumor tissue from the thigh. This chain connects TRBV14 to TRBJ2-5; D remains ambiguous. This clonotype was obtained from a human donor with osteosarcoma. The CDR3 DNA follows: TGTGCCAGCAGCCCCTTGGGGGAGACCCAGTACTTC. Amino acids: CASSPLGETQYF.